This record concerns one TCR beta chain sequence. The CDR3 extends over 15 amino acids. CDR1 MGHRA and CDR2 YSYEKL come from the germline V gene. Trimming removed 0 bases from V and 7 bases from J, with 13 bases in between. The data are from a study of blood T cell repertoires in COVID-19. Whole-study context: Some COVID-19 samples were acute and others convalescent; all came from the United States, Italy and Spain. PBMCs, B-cell-depleted T cells, or T cells were the source of the cDNA or gDNA that made up the material.

Study processing details: Amplified reference gene primers provided the basis for estimating nucleated cell counts. Sequencing was performed with immunoSEQ multiplex PCR; in TCRdb, only in-frame clones are kept and a portion is missing. D and trimming come from the DNA, and the V and J calls and clone size come from that table. The table shows approximately 230,000 clones, with roughly 84% occurring only once. This receptor was obtained from a man aged 25 to 40 with active or convalescent COVID-19. Sequencing was carried out using peripheral blood. V gene TRBV4-1 combines with J gene TRBJ1-5; maybe TRBD1 (6 bases). The CDR3 DNA reads TGCGCCAGCAGCCAAGAACCAGGGGCCGGGCAGCCCCAGCATTTT. It yields the protein CASSQEPGAGQPQHF.